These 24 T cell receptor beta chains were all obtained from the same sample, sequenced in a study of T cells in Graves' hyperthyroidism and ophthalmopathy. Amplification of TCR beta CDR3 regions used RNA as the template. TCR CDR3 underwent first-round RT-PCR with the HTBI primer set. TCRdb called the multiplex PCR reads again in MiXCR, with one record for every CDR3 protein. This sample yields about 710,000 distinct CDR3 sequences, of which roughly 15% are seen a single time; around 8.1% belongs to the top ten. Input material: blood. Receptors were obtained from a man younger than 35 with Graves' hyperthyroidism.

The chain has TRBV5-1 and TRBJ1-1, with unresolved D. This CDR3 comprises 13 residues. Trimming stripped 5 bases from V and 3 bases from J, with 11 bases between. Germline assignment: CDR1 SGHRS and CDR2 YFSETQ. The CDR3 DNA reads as TGCGCCAGCAGTAGAGGGCGGGACACTGAAGCTTTCTTT. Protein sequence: CASSRGRDTEAFF.

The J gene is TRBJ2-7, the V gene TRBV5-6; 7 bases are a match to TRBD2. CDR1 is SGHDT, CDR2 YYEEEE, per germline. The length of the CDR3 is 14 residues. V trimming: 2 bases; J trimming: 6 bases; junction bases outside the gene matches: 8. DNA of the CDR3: TGTGCCAGCAGCTTTACTCGGGAGGCCTTCGAGCAGTACTTC. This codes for CASSFTREAFEQYF.

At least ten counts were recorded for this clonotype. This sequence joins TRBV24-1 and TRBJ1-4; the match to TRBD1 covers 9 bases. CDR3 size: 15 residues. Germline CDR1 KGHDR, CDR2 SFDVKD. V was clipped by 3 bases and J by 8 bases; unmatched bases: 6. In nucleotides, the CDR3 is TGTGCCACCAGTGATACGGGACAGGGAGGAGAAAAACTGTTTTTT. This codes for CATSDTGQGGEKLFF.

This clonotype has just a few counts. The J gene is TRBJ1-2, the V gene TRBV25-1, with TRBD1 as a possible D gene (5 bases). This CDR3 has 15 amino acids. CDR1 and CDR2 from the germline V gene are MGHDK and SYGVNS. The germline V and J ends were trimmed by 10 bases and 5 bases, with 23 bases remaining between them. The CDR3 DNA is TGTGCCACCACATCTGGGAGGGGAGGGTTTTATGGCTACACCTTC. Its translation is CATTSGRGGFYGYTF.

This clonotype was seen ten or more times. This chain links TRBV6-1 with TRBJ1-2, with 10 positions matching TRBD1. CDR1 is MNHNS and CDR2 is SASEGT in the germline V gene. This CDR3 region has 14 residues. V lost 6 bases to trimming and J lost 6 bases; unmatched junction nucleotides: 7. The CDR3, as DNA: TGTGCCAGCAGGGGGAGGGACAGGGGCGATGGCTACACCTTC. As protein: CASRGRDRGDGYTF.

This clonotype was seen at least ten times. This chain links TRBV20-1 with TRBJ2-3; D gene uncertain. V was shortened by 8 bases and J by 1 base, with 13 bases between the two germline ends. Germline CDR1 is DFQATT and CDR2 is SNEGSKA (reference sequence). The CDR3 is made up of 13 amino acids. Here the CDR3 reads CSSPPGRTDTQYF. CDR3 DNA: TGCAGTTCCCCCCCAGGACGCACAGATACGCAGTATTTT.

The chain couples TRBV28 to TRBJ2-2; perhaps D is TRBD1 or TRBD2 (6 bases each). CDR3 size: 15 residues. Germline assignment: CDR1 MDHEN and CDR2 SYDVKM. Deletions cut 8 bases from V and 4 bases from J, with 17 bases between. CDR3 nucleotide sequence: TGTGCCAGCGCCCGGGGGCAGGCGATCACCGGGGAGCTGTTTTTT. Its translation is CASARGQAITGELFF.

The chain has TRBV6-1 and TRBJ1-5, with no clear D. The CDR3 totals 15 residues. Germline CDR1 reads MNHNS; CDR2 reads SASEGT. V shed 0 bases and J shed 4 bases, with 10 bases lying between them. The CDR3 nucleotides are TGTGCCAGCAGTGAAGCGTGGGTCCTTAATCAGCCCCAGCATTTT. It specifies CASSEAWVLNQPQHF.

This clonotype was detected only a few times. The CDR3 DNA is TGCAGCGTTGAAGATCGGGAGGGTGAGCTAGCGGGCCTAACCTTCACAGATACGCAGTATTTT. Residues: CSVEDREGELAGLTFTDTQYF. This rearrangement joins TRBV29-1 to TRBJ2-3; 8 bases are shared with TRBD2. Per germline, CDR1 SQVTM and CDR2 ANQGSEA. The ends lost 0 bases at V and 2 bases at J; junction bases unmatched: 22. The CDR3 covers 21 residues.

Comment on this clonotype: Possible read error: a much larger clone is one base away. CDR3 coding DNA: TGTGCCAGCTCCCGCGGGCTAGCGGGACTCGACGAGCAGTTCTTC. It encodes CASSRGLAGLDEQFF. The chain joins TRBV18 to TRBJ2-1, with 9 positions matching TRBD2. The V and J ends lost 6 bases and 10 bases, in that order; junction bases with no gene match: 13. The CDR3 runs 15 residues. Per the germline V gene, CDR1 is KGHSH and CDR2 is LQKENI.

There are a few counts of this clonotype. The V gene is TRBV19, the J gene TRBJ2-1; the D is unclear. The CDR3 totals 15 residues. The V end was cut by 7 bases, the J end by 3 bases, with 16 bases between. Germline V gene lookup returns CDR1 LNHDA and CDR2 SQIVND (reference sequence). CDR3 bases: TGTGCCAGTACCGATGTCCCTTGGGACTACAATGAGCAGTTCTTC. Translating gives CASTDVPWDYNEQFF.

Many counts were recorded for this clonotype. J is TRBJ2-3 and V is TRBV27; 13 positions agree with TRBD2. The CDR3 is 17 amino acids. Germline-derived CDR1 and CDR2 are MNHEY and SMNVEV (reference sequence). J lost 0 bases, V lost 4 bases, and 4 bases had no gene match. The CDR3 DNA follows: TGTGCCAGCAGTTCGGGACTAGCGGGACCTAGCACAGATACGCAGTATTTT. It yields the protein CASSSGLAGPSTDTQYF.

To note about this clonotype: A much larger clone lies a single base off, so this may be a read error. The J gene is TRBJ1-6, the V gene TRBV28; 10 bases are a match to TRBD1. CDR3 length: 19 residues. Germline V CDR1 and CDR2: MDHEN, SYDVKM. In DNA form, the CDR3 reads TGTGCCAGCAGTTCCCACGAGGGGACAGGGGTCAATTCCGGCTCACCCCCCCACTTT. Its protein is CASSSHEGTGVNSGSPPHF.

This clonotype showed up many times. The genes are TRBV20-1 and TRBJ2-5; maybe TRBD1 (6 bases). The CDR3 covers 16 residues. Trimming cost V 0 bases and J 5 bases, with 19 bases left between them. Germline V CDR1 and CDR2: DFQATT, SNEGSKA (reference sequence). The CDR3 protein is CSARDVGQPRRETQYF. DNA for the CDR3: TGCAGTGCTAGAGATGTTGGACAGCCCAGAAGGGAGACCCAGTACTTC.

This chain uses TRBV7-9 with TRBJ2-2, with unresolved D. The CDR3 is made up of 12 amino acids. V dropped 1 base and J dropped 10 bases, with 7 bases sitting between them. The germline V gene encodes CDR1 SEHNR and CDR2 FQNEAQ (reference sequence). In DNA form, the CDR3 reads TGTGCCAGCAGCTTAGAAAGGGTGGAGCTGTTTTTT. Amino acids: CASSLERVELFF.

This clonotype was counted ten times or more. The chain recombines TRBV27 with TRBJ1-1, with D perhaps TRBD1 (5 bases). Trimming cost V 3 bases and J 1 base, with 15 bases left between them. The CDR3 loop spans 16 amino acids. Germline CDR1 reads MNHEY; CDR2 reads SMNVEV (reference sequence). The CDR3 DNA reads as TGTGCCAGCAGTTTCTTCAGGGTTCCTCCGAACACTGAAGCTTTCTTT. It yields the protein CASSFFRVPPNTEAFF.

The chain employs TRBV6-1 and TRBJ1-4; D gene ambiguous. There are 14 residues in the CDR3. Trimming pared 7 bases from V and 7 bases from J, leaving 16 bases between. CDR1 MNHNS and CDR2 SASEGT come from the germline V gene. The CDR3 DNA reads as TGTGCCAGCACCGAATTTCCCATAGGTGAAAAACTGTTTTTT. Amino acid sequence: CASTEFPIGEKLFF.

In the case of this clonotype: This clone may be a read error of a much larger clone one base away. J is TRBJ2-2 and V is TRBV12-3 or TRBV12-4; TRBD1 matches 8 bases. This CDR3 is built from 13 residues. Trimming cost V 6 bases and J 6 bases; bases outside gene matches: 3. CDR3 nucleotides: TGTGCCAGCAGAAGGACAGGGCCCGGGGAGCTGTTTTTT. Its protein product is CASRRTGPGELFF.

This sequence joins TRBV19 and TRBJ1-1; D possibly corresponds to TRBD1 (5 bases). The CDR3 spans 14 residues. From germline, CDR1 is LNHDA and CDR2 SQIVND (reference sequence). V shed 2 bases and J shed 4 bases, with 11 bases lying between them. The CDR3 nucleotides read TGTGCCAGTAGTATACAGGGAGGGAGCACTGAAGCTTTCTTT. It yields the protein CASSIQGGSTEAFF. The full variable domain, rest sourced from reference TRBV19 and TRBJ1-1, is DGGITQSPKYLFRKEGQNVTLSCEQNLNHDAMYWYRQDPGQGLRLIYYSQIVNDFQKGDIAEGYSVSREKKESFPLTVTSAQKNPTAFYLCASSIQGGSTEAFFGQGTRLTVV.

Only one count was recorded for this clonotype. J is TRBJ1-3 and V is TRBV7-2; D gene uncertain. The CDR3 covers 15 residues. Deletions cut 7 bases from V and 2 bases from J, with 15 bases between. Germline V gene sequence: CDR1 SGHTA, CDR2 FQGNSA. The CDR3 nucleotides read TGTGCCAGCACCCTAGAGTCGGGCGCTGGAAACACCATATATTTT. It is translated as CASTLESGAGNTIYF.

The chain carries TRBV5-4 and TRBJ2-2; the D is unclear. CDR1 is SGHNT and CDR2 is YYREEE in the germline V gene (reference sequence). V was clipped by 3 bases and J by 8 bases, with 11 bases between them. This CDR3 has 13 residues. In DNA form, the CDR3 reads TGTGCCAGCAGCTCCGGCCCGGAAGGGGAGCTGTTTTTT. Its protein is CASSSGPEGELFF.

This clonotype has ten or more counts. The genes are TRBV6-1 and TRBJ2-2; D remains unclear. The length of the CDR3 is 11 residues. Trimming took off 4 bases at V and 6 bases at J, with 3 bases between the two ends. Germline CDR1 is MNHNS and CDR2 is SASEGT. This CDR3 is CASSGAGELFF. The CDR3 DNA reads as TGTGCCAGCAGTGGCGCCGGGGAGCTGTTTTTT.

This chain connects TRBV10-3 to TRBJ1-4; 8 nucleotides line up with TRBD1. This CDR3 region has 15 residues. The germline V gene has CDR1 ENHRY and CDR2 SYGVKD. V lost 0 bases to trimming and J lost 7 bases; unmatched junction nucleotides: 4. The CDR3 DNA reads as TGTGCCATCAGTGAGTCCGCTACAGGGGGTGAAAAACTGTTTTTT. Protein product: CAISESATGGEKLFF.

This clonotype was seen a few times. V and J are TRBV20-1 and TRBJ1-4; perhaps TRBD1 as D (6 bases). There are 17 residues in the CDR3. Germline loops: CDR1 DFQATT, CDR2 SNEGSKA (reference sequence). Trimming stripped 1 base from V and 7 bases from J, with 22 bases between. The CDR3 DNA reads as TGCAGTGCTAGAGGCCGGACAGCCCTGAATCAACTTGAAAAACTGTTTTTT. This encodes CSARGRTALNQLEKLFF.